These 23 T cell receptor beta chains originate from one sample sequenced in a study of blood T cell repertoires in COVID-19. Assay used: immunoSEQ multiplex PCR; TCRdb lists only in-frame clones, some missing. Of 310,000 or so clones in the sample, over 75% are singletons; the top ten hold less than 11%. Sequencing input: PBMCs or T cells enriched from blood (not recorded which). The receptor source for this set is a woman aged 18 to 35 who had recovered from COVID-19.

The table lists this clone with a few counts. This chain joins TRBV27 and TRBJ2-7; 7 nucleotides line up with TRBD1. The CDR3 contains 15 residues. Per the germline V gene, CDR1 is MNHEY and CDR2 is SMNVEV (reference sequence). V trimming: 4 bases; J trimming: 0 bases; junction bases outside the gene matches: 6. The CDR3 region is CASSSLTGSSYEQYF. The CDR3 DNA is TGTGCCAGCAGTTCGCTGACAGGGAGCTCCTACGAGCAGTACTTC.

This rearrangement joins TRBV7-9 to TRBJ1-2; 7 positions match TRBD1. The germline V gene has CDR1 SEHNR and CDR2 FQNEAQ (reference sequence). There are 14 residues in the CDR3. V shed 5 bases, J shed 4 bases, and the junction held 7 bases outside the gene matches. CDR3 DNA: TGTGCCAGCAGCATCGGGACAGCTCCCTATGGCTACACCTTC. It yields the protein CASSIGTAPYGYTF.

The V gene is TRBV3-1 (or the pseudogene TRBV3-2), the J gene TRBJ1-2; tentative D call: TRBD1 (5 bases). CDR3 size: 14 residues. The germline gives CDR1 LGHDT, CDR2 YNNKEL (reference sequence). Trimming removed 0 bases from V and 4 bases from J, with 9 bases in between. The CDR3 DNA reads as TGTGCCAGCAGCCAAGATCAGGGTATCTATGGCTACACCTTC. Its translation: CASSQDQGIYGYTF.

This clone was detected once. The gene calls are TRBV6-6 and TRBJ1-5; TRBD1 matches at 12 bases. The CDR3 loop spans 15 amino acids. Germline loops: CDR1 MNHNY, CDR2 SVGAGI (reference sequence). Germline trimming cut 6 bases from V and 5 bases from J; bases unmatched to any gene: 5. The CDR3 loop is CASRRDRGLDQPQHF. Written as DNA, the CDR3 is TGTGCCAGCAGGAGGGACAGGGGGCTCGATCAGCCCCAGCATTTT.

The CDR3 sequence is CASSLGVYSNQPQHF. The CDR3 DNA follows: TGTGCCAGCAGTTTAGGAGTCTATAGCAATCAGCCCCAGCATTTT. The chain employs TRBV27 and TRBJ1-5; D ambiguous. Germline-derived CDR1 and CDR2 are MNHEY and SMNVEV (reference sequence). With 2 bases removed from V and 0 bases from J, the gap between germline ends came to 8 bases. The CDR3 runs to 15 residues.

This rearrangement joins TRBV5-5 to TRBJ1-2; 8 nucleotides agree with TRBD1. Unmatched junction bases numbered 6, after V lost 1 base and J lost 4 bases. CDR1 SGHKS and CDR2 YYEKEE come from the germline V gene (reference sequence). This CDR3 region has 15 residues. CDR3 sequence (DNA): TGTGCCAGCAGCTTGAGGGACAGGAACCCCTATGGCTACACCTTC. Translated, it gives CASSLRDRNPYGYTF.

The J gene is TRBJ2-1, the V gene TRBV9; 7 bases align to TRBD2. V shed 3 bases, J shed 4 bases, and the junction held 7 bases outside the gene matches. The CDR3 is 15 residues long. The germline V gene encodes CDR1 SGDLS and CDR2 YYNGEE. The chain's CDR3 is CASSGSGADYNEQFF. CDR3 sequence (DNA): TGTGCCAGCAGCGGGAGCGGGGCCGATTACAATGAGCAGTTCTTC. Complete variable domain (other parts from reference TRBV9 and TRBJ2-1): DSGVTQTPKHLITATGQRVTLRCSPRSGDLSVYWYQQSLDQGLQFLIQYYNGEERAKGNILERFSAQQFPDLHSELNLSSLELGDSALYFCASSGSGADYNEQFFGPGTRLTVL.

V and J are TRBV6-1 and TRBJ1-3; TRBD1 might be the D (5 bases). Germline CDR1 reads MNHNS; CDR2 reads SASEGT. The V end lost 3 bases, the J end lost 0 bases, and 9 bases lay between the germline ends. The CDR3 runs to 15 residues. CDR3 DNA: TGTGCCAGCAGTGAGGGCACAGGCTCTGGAAACACCATATATTTT. As protein: CASSEGTGSGNTIYF.

In the case of this clone: The sample holds other DNA sequences that translate to the same CDR3. The V gene is TRBV24-1, the J gene TRBJ1-1; D uncertain. This CDR3 has 13 amino acids. Germline V CDR1 and CDR2: KGHDR, SFDVKD. V was trimmed by 3 bases and J by 1 base, leaving 5 bases between them. CDR3 loop: CATSDGANTEAFF. The DNA for the CDR3 is TGTGCCACCAGTGATGGAGCGAACACTGAAGCTTTCTTT.

This chain links TRBV25-1 with TRBJ2-7; 8 bases fit TRBD1. The CDR3 is 17 amino acids. Per germline, CDR1 MGHDK and CDR2 SYGVNS. V was clipped by 1 base and J by 2 bases; unmatched bases: 10. The CDR3 is CASSEWLGTGATYEQYF. The CDR3 DNA is TGTGCCAGCAGTGAATGGTTAGGGACAGGCGCTACCTACGAGCAGTACTTC.

V gene TRBV5-1 combines with J gene TRBJ1-1; tentatively, D is TRBD1 (5 bases). This CDR3 spans 17 amino acids. Germline-derived CDR1 and CDR2 are SGHRS and YFSETQ. V was clipped by 2 bases and J by 1 base, with 18 bases between them. CDR3 DNA sequence: TGCGCCAGCAGCTTATTCCCCTCCACAGGCAAGAACACTGAAGCTTTCTTT. Translating it yields CASSLFPSTGKNTEAFF.

The gene calls are TRBV28 and TRBJ1-6, with 9 bases aligning to TRBD1. The CDR3 is 15 amino acids. Looked up from germline, CDR1 is MDHEN and CDR2 is SYDVKM. The V and J ends lost 9 bases and 9 bases, in that order; junction bases with no gene match: 12. The CDR3 sequence: CASLAGQGRGSPLHF. The CDR3 DNA reads as TGTGCCAGTCTGGCGGGACAGGGCAGGGGTTCACCCCTCCACTTT.

This clone was recorded at least ten times. CDR3 sequence reads: CASGDFGADTGELFF. The CDR3 coding sequence is TGTGCCAGCGGCGACTTTGGAGCGGACACCGGGGAGCTGTTTTTT. This chain joins TRBV3-1 (or the pseudogene TRBV3-2) and TRBJ2-2, with D maybe TRBD2 (5 bases). CDR3 length equals 15 residues. The germline V gene encodes CDR1 LGHDT and CDR2 YNNKEL (reference sequence). V was clipped by 8 bases and J by 3 bases, with 16 bases between them.

Only one count was recorded for this clone. The chain links TRBV30 to TRBJ1-5; TRBD1 matches 7 bases. The CDR3 is made up of 15 amino acids. CDR1 is GTSNPN and CDR2 is SVGIG in the germline V gene (reference sequence). Trimming took 2 bases from V and 1 from J; bases not matched to a gene: 5. DNA of the CDR3: TGTGCCTGGAGTAGACAGGGTCGGAGCAATCAGCCCCAGCATTTT. Residues: CAWSRQGRSNQPQHF.

V is TRBV3-1 (or the pseudogene TRBV3-2) and J is TRBJ2-2; 8 bases are shared with TRBD1. This CDR3 has 14 residues. V trimming: 4 bases; J trimming: 7 bases; junction bases outside the gene matches: 5. In germline, CDR1 is LGHDT, CDR2 YNNKEL (reference sequence). The CDR3 region has the DNA TGTGCCAGCAGCCCGGGACAGGTCATCGGGGAGCTGTTTTTT. Its translation: CASSPGQVIGELFF.

The chain couples TRBV14 to TRBJ1-2, with D maybe TRBD1 (6 bases). CDR1 is SGHDN and CDR2 is FVKESK in the germline V gene. The ends were cut back, 3 bases at V and 7 bases at J, with 18 bases in the middle. CDR3 length: 15 amino acids. CDR3 sequence (DNA): TGTGCCAGCAGCCAGATGCCAGGGGTCCCCTTTGGCTACACCTTC. Translation: CASSQMPGVPFGYTF.

The chain links TRBV5-6 to TRBJ2-3; the D is unclear. CDR3 length: 13 residues. CDR1 and CDR2 (germline): SGHDT, YYEEEE. V lost 4 bases and J 1 base, leaving 7 bases between the germline ends. In DNA, the CDR3 is TGTGCCAGCAGCGACCTAGGCACAGATACGCAGTATTTT. Translating gives CASSDLGTDTQYF.

The rearrangement links TRBV9 to TRBJ2-1, with a possible D match to TRBD2 (6 bases). The CDR3 has 16 residues. The V gene's germline CDR1 is SGDLS and CDR2 YYNGEE. V lost 0 bases, J lost 8 bases, and 18 bases lay in between. CDR3 nucleotide sequence: TGTGCCAGCAGCGTAGGGATCCCGGGAGTGGTCTATGAGCAGTTCTTC. The encoded protein is CASSVGIPGVVYEQFF.

The J gene is TRBJ2-3, the V gene TRBV3-1 (or the pseudogene TRBV3-2); the match to TRBD2 covers 12 bases. V gave up 0 bases and J gave up 5 bases; unmatched junction bases: 6. Germline CDR1 and CDR2: LGHDT and YNNKEL (reference sequence). CDR3 length: 17 amino acids. The CDR3 DNA follows: TGTGCCAGCAGCCAAGATAGACTAGCGGGAGTCAGAGATACGCAGTATTTT. Protein: CASSQDRLAGVRDTQYF.

This clone was seen at least ten times. This chain joins TRBV19 and TRBJ1-2; no clear D. CDR1 is LNHDA and CDR2 is SQIVND in the germline V gene (reference sequence). The CDR3 spans 11 residues. Trimming pared 5 bases from V and 12 bases from J, leaving 13 bases between. CDR3 DNA sequence: TGTGCCAGTAGTTCAACGGAGGCCAACACCTTC. It codes for CASSSTEANTF.

This sequence joins TRBV19 and TRBJ2-3, with 9 bases aligning to TRBD2. The CDR3 contains 16 residues. The germline V gene has CDR1 LNHDA and CDR2 SQIVND (reference sequence). The ends lost 8 bases at V and 3 bases at J; junction bases unmatched: 12. CDR3 bases: TGTGCCAGTTCAGAGAAGGCGGGGGGGCTTACAGATACGCAGTATTTT. It yields the protein CASSEKAGGLTDTQYF.

This clone has ten or more counts. The gene calls are TRBV27 and TRBJ2-4, with TRBD2 matching over 7 bases. After removal of 0 bases from V and 7 bases from J, the junction contained 6 bases not matched to a gene. Per the germline V gene, CDR1 is MNHEY and CDR2 is SMNVEV (reference sequence). The CDR3 sequence is 15 residues long. The chain's CDR3 is CASSLSPTSMNIQYF. CDR3 nucleotides: TGTGCCAGCAGTTTATCGCCGACTAGCATGAACATTCAGTACTTC.

The chain employs TRBV2 and TRBJ2-5; D is unresolved. CDR3 length: 15 amino acids. Trimming stripped 2 bases from V and 0 bases from J, with 10 bases between. Germline V lookup: CDR1 SNHLY, CDR2 FYNNEI. Written as DNA, the CDR3 is TGTGCCAGCAGTGAAATGGCAGGCCACCAAGAGACCCAGTACTTC. This encodes CASSEMAGHQETQYF.